This T cell receptor beta chain was identified in a study of CD8 T cells in ankylosing spondylitis. Study results and caveats: Some motif variants had been reported before (in reactive arthritis synovial fluid and blood).

Trimming cost V 3 bases and J 5 bases, with 6 bases left between them. The germline CDR1 and CDR2 sequences are DFQATT and SNEGSKA (reference sequence). The CDR3 is 11 residues long. TCRdb fed the 5' RACE reads into MiXCR, producing one record per CDR3 protein. Here the sample spans over 130,000 distinct CDR3 sequences, roughly 44% being singletons. Ten or more counts support this clonotype. Its antigen remains unidentified. The rearrangement joins TRBV20-1 to TRBJ2-3, with D unresolved. The material sequenced was synovial fluid, either unsorted or a sorted T cell fraction (not recorded which). This TCR was sampled from a male donor with ankylosing spondylitis. In nucleotides, the CDR3 is TGCAGTGCTAGTTTACGAGATACGCAGTATTTT. Translated, it gives CSASLRDTQYF.